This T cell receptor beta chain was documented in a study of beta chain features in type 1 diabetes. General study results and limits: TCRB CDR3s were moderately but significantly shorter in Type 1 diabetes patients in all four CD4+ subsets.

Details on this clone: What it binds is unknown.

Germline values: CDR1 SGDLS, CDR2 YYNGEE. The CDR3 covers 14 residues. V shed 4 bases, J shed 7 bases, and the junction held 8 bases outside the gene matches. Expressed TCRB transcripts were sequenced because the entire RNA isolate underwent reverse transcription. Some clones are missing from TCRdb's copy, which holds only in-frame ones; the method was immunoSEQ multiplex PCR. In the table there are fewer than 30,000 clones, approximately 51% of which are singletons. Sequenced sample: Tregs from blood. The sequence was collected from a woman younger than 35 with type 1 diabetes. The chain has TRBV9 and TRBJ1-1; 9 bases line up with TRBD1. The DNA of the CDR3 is TGTGCCAGCAGCCCGACCGGGACAGGGCTTGAAGCTTTCTTT. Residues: CASSPTGTGLEAFF.